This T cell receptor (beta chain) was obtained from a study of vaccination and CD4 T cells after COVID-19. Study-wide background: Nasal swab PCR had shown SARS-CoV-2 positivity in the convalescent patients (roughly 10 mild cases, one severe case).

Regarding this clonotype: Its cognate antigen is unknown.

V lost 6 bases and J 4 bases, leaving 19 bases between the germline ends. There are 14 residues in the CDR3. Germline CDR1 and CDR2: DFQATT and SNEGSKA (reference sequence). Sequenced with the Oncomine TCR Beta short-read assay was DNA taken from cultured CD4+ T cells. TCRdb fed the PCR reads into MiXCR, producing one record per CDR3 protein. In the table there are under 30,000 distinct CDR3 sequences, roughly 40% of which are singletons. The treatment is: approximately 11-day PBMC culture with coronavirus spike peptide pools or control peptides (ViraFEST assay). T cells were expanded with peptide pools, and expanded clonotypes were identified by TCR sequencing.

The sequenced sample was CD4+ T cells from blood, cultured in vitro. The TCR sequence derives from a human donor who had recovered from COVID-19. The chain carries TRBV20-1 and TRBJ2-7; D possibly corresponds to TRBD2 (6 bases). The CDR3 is CSAPRAGITYEQYF. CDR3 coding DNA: TGCAGTGCCCCTCGCGCGGGGATTACGTACGAGCAGTACTTC.